These 19 T cell receptor beta chains originate from one sample sequenced in a study of T cell repertoires in cytomegalovirus infection. Which antigens these TCRs recognize remains unknown. TCRdb itself ran the reads through MiXCR, one entry per CDR3 protein. The sample comprises about 700,000 distinct CDR3 sequences, around a third of which are singletons, and over 15% rests with the top ten. Specimen: cultured PBMCs, collected from culture after CMV antigen stimulation. These receptors all come from a human donor in good health (CMV status not recorded). Some clones in this sample may be carry-over from other donors' samples.

The V gene is TRBV27, the J gene TRBJ2-4; 7 nucleotides line up with TRBD1. V was clipped by 4 bases and J by 6 bases; unmatched bases: 9. Germline values: CDR1 MNHEY, CDR2 SMNVEV (reference sequence). CDR3 length equals 15 residues. The CDR3 DNA reads TGTGCCAGCAGTTCTAGTAGGGGGCGTAGAAACATTCAGTACTTC. Translation: CASSSSRGRRNIQYF.

V usage is TRBV4-3 and J usage is TRBJ2-7; D possibly uses TRBD1 or TRBD2 (5 bases each). V gave up 4 bases and J gave up 3 bases, with 16 bases separating them. Germline lookup yields CDR1 LGHNA and CDR2 YSLEER. The CDR3 has 15 amino acids. The CDR3 sequence is CASSPNGGVLYEQYF. In DNA form, the CDR3 reads TGCGCCAGCAGCCCGAATGGGGGAGTTCTCTACGAGCAGTACTTC.

The CDR3 region is CASSSSGVGEQFF. The CDR3 nucleotides read TGTGCCAGCAGCTCCTCTGGGGTCGGGGAGCAGTTCTTC. This chain connects TRBV7-9 to TRBJ2-1; D is unclear. The CDR3 sequence is 13 residues long. Germline assignment: CDR1 SEHNR and CDR2 FQNEAQ (reference sequence). Trimming left V 4 bases short and J 10 bases short, with 14 bases between.

J is TRBJ1-2 and V is TRBV20-1; no definite D call. Trimming cost V 0 bases and J 4 bases, with 9 bases left between them. CDR1 and CDR2 from the germline V gene are DFQATT and SNEGSKA (reference sequence). This CDR3 spans 13 amino acids. For the CDR3, the DNA is TGCAGTGCTAGAGAGAAGAGATTCTATGGCTACACCTTC. Translation gives CSAREKRFYGYTF.

This clonotype has ten or more counts. The chain couples TRBV7-2 to TRBJ1-4, with a possible D match to TRBD1 (6 bases). Germline assignment: CDR1 SGHTA and CDR2 FQGNSA. The V end lost 1 base, the J end lost 6 bases, and 12 bases lay between the germline ends. The CDR3 is 15 amino acids. The CDR3 reads CASSLDRQVDEKLFF. The CDR3 region has the DNA TGTGCCAGCAGCTTAGACCGACAGGTCGATGAAAAACTGTTTTTT.

V usage is TRBV19 and J usage is TRBJ1-5; TRBD1 might be the D (5 bases). The V gene's germline CDR1 is LNHDA and CDR2 SQIVND (reference sequence). CDR3 length: 13 residues. The germline V and J ends were trimmed by 5 bases and 9 bases, with 14 bases remaining between them. Here the CDR3 DNA reads TGTGCCAGTAGTTCAACCATCCAGGGGCCCCAGCATTTT. Translation: CASSSTIQGPQHF.

The chain has TRBV11-2 and TRBJ2-1; 10 positions match TRBD2. V lost 5 bases, J lost 5 bases, and 6 bases stayed unmatched. The CDR3 totals 15 residues. CDR1 is SGHAT and CDR2 is FQNNGV in the germline V gene. CDR3 region: CASSRGLASNNEQFF. The CDR3 region has the DNA TGTGCCAGCAGCCGGGGACTAGCGTCTAACAATGAGCAGTTCTTC.

The rearrangement uses TRBV9 and TRBJ1-5, with D hard to call. CDR1 is SGDLS and CDR2 is YYNGEE in the germline V gene. Deletions cut 0 bases from V and 5 bases from J, with 6 bases between. The CDR3 has 13 residues. The CDR3, as DNA: TGTGCCAGCAGCGTAGCTGTCGATCAGCCCCAGCATTTT. Protein: CASSVAVDQPQHF.

This sequence joins TRBV7-9 and TRBJ2-4; D may match TRBD1 or TRBD2 (6 bases each). This CDR3 spans 16 amino acids. V lost 0 bases, J lost 9 bases, and 18 bases lay in between. Germline V gene data show CDR1 as SEHNR and CDR2 as FQNEAQ (reference sequence). This CDR3 is CASSLAGGDGHGIQYF. In nucleotides, the CDR3 is TGTGCCAGCAGCTTAGCGGGGGGCGACGGGCATGGCATTCAGTACTTC.

The rearrangement joins TRBV7-4 to TRBJ2-1, with a tentative D call TRBD2 (7 bases). The germline V and J ends were trimmed by 5 bases and 12 bases, with 11 bases remaining between them. Germline V gives CDR1 SGHVT, CDR2 SQSDAQ. This CDR3 has 11 amino acids. This CDR3 is CASSGRGGQFF. CDR3 nucleotide sequence: TGTGCCAGCAGCGGGAGGGGGGGGCAGTTCTTC.

This clonotype was seen many times. The chain is built from TRBV7-2 and TRBJ2-2; 13 nucleotides align to TRBD2. Germline assignment: CDR1 SGHTA and CDR2 FQGNSA. The J segment lost 8 bases and the V segment lost 3 bases, leaving 6 bases of the junction unmatched. The CDR3 has 16 amino acids. CDR3 DNA sequence: TGTGCCAGCAGCTTCGGGACTAGCGGGATCTATGGGGAGCTGTTTTTT. This encodes CASSFGTSGIYGELFF.

The chain is built from TRBV11-2 and TRBJ2-3; TRBD1 matches 7 bases. CDR3 size: 13 residues. V shed 5 bases, J shed 7 bases, and the junction held 6 bases outside the gene matches. Germline CDR1 is SGHAT and CDR2 is FQNNGV. CDR3 nucleotides: TGTGCCAGCAGCCCCAAGACAGGGTATACGCAGTATTTT. Translated: CASSPKTGYTQYF.

The chain employs TRBV20-1 and TRBJ2-3, with D possibly TRBD2 on 5 matching bases. CDR1 and CDR2 from the germline V gene are DFQATT and SNEGSKA (reference sequence). This CDR3 contains 15 residues. Trimming took 2 bases from V and 6 from J, leaving 18 bases between them. CDR3 nucleotide sequence: TGCAGTGCTAGAAGTGGAGGCGGAACGCGGGATACGCAGTATTTT. This gives the protein CSARSGGGTRDTQYF.

The chain recombines TRBV20-1 with TRBJ2-3, with 8 bases identical to TRBD2. CDR3 length: 13 residues. With V trimmed by 6 bases and J by 4 bases, 6 bases remained unmatched. The germline CDR1 and CDR2 sequences are DFQATT and SNEGSKA (reference sequence). CDR3 bases: TGCAGTGCCCCTACCGGGGGGGCAGATACGCAGTATTTT. Translation gives CSAPTGGADTQYF.

The chain links TRBV7-2 to TRBJ1-4; D is ambiguous. V was trimmed by 3 bases and J by 7 bases, leaving 9 bases between them. The CDR3 runs to 13 residues. Germline assignment: CDR1 SGHTA and CDR2 FQGNSA. This CDR3 is CASSLWASEKLFF. The CDR3 DNA sequence: TGTGCCAGCAGCTTGTGGGCCTCTGAAAAACTGTTTTTT.

The chain employs TRBV10-3 and TRBJ2-7, with 9 nucleotides matching TRBD1. Germline loops: CDR1 ENHRY, CDR2 SYGVKD. This CDR3 is built from 17 residues. V shed 2 bases, J shed 4 bases, and the junction held 12 bases outside the gene matches. This chain's CDR3 is CAISERGTGPFGYEQYF. The CDR3 DNA reads TGTGCCATCAGTGAGCGGGGGACAGGGCCATTCGGTTACGAGCAGTACTTC.

Concerning this clonotype itself: Germline and junction disagree at one end, which may indicate a read error. V usage is TRBV6-2 or TRBV6-3 and J usage is TRBJ2-1; D possibly corresponds to TRBD1 (5 bases). CDR1 and CDR2 (germline): MNHEY, SVGEGT. The CDR3 is 15 residues long. CDR3 DNA sequence: TGTGCCAACAGTGAATGGGGCCAAGTGGTTAATGAGCAGTTCTTC. It codes for CANSEWGQVVNEQFF.

The chain recombines TRBV10-2 with TRBJ2-7; D call uncertain. Germline CDR1 is WSHSY and CDR2 is SAAADI. This CDR3 contains 11 residues. V was cut by 7 bases and J by 4 bases, with 8 bases left in between. CDR3 loop: CASTAGYEQYF. CDR3 nucleotide sequence: TGCGCCAGCACAGCCGGGTACGAGCAGTACTTC.

Only a few counts were recorded for this clonotype. The V and J genes are TRBV7-8 and TRBJ1-1; D may be TRBD1 (6 bases). CDR1 is SGHVS and CDR2 is FQNEAQ in the germline V gene. The CDR3 has 13 amino acids. Trimming cost V 4 bases and J 4 bases, with 10 bases left between them. The CDR3 DNA reads TGTGCCAGCAGCTCCCCAGGGGTCACTGAAGCTTTCTTT. This sequence encodes CASSSPGVTEAFF.